What follows describes a single T cell receptor (beta chain). This clonotype occurred many times. This clone's antigen is unknown. No qualities accompany the bases; no much larger clone lies one base away. The library was generated by PCR. These reads were obtained on an Illumina HiSeq 2500. Molecular barcoding was employed in the preparation of TCR libraries, with unique molecular identifiers being used to normalize TCRbeta repertoire quantification. TCRdb trimmed public reads at Q25 via fastp, called clones via MiXCR and kept in-frame beta chains. Each CDR3 protein appears once, grouped with its most common genes and DNA. This sample is represented by a few hundred thousand distinct CDR3 sequences; over 40% of them were singletons. The ten most abundant clones make up around a quarter of the sample. The treatment or condition label here, explained by the study, means: allogeneic hematopoietic cell transplantation with graft depleted of TCRalphabeta T cells and CD19 B cells. Transplant recipients were children who received TCRalphabeta/CD19-depleted allogeneic hematopoietic cell grafts.

These data originate in a study of T-cell reconstitution after alpha-beta-depleted transplantation in children (dated by TCRdb to the mid-2010s). Some background on the complete study: T-cell immune reconstitution after TCRalphabeta/CD19-depleted allogeneic hematopoietic cell transplantation in children was quantitatively tracked in the study by means of TCR repertoire profiling. Findings and caveats that apply to the study as a whole: Over the following months the frequencies of hyperexpanded clones went down, and after one year T-cell counts and TCRbeta diversity were mostly credited to newly produced T cells. Apparently early alphabetaT-cell count recovery about two months after transplant reportedly relied on only several hundred rapidly expanded clones derived from non-depleted graft cells. In some patients, the high TCRbeta diversity seen at day 60 was put down to recipient T cells and intrathymic progenitors that had survived conditioning.

V gives up 6 bases and J gives up 5 bases, and the segment between their germline ends measures 18 bases. Per the germline V gene (reference sequence), DFQATT is the CDR1 and SNEGSKA is the CDR2. Counted from cysteine to phenylalanine, this CDR3 has 14 amino acids. The entry retains the CDR3 DNA only, 42 bases that are in frame from base 1. This clonotype was sampled from a girl under 10 years old with aplastic anemia, due to receive a stem cell transplant. Sequenced here: PBMCs, sampled before TCRalphabeta/CD19-depleted stem cell transplant. The receptor chain draws on TRBV20-1 and TRBJ2-3; the D gene is not confidently resolved. The DNA sequence is TGCAGTGCCTCGACGTACAACTTAGGAGATACGCAGTATTTT. It codes for CSASTYNLGDTQYF.